The 18 T cell receptor beta chains given below trace back to one sample, sequenced in a study of T cell responses to AZD1222 COVID-19 vaccine. The table came from immunoSEQ multiplex PCR; TCRdb's copy has only in-frame clones and leaves some out. The data contain under 150,000 clones, approximately 87% of them singletons. Sequencing used peripheral blood, obtained 28 days after the second AZD1222 dose. These receptors all stem from an adult who received the AZD1222 COVID-19 vaccine.

The V call is TRBV6-6, the J call TRBJ1-5, with D unresolved. The V gene's germline CDR1 is MNHNY and CDR2 SVGAGI (reference sequence). Trimming stripped 6 bases from V and 7 bases from J, with 13 bases between. CDR3 size: 13 residues. The CDR3 DNA is TGTGCCAGCAGCTACGACATGAGGCAGCCCCAGCATTTT. Translation gives CASSYDMRQPQHF.

V is TRBV11-2 and J is TRBJ1-3; no clear D. The germline CDR1 and CDR2 sequences are SGHAT and FQNNGV. V was pared by 4 bases and J by 4 bases, with 5 bases between. The CDR3 consists of 12 residues. The CDR3 region is CASSSQGNTIYF. The DNA for the CDR3 is TGTGCCAGCAGCTCACAGGGAAACACCATATATTTT.

J is TRBJ1-6 and V is TRBV30; no clear D. Trimming cost V 7 bases and J 2 bases, with 9 bases left between them. CDR1 GTSNPN and CDR2 SVGIG come from the germline V gene (reference sequence). This CDR3 contains 13 residues. The CDR3 reads CASGLPYNSPLHF. CDR3 DNA: TGTGCCTCCGGACTCCCCTATAATTCACCCCTCCACTTT.

The rearrangement joins TRBV6-5 to TRBJ1-4; D not resolved. Trimming removed 0 bases from V and 10 bases from J, with 15 bases in between. Per germline, CDR1 MNHEY and CDR2 SVGAGI. This CDR3 has 15 amino acids. CDR3 sequence (DNA): TGTGCCAGCAGTTACTCGAAGGTAGCCATGGGAAAACTGTTTTTT. The encoded protein is CASSYSKVAMGKLFF.

This chain links TRBV5-1 with TRBJ2-3, with D perhaps being TRBD1 or TRBD2 (5 bases each). The CDR3 is made up of 14 amino acids. Trimming left V 3 bases short and J 4 bases short, with 12 bases between. Germline CDR1 and CDR2: SGHRS and YFSETQ. The CDR3 loop reads CASSSDQGADTQYF. The DNA for the CDR3 is TGCGCCAGCAGCTCGGACCAGGGAGCAGATACGCAGTATTTT.

The CDR3 bases are TGTGCCAGCAGCCAAGGTTCAGGGATCACCGGGGAGCTGTTTTTT. This gives the protein CASSQGSGITGELFF. The chain recombines TRBV3-1 (or the pseudogene TRBV3-2) with TRBJ2-2, with D possibly matching TRBD1 (5 bases). Germline V gene lookup returns CDR1 LGHDT and CDR2 YNNKEL (reference sequence). V lost 1 base and J lost 4, with 10 bases in between. The CDR3 contains 15 residues.

The genes are TRBV5-8 and TRBJ1-6; D unclear. The CDR3 contains 15 residues. Germline CDR1 SGHTS, CDR2 YDEGEE. The germline V and J ends were trimmed by 1 base and 3 bases, with 8 bases remaining between them. The DNA for the CDR3 is TGTGCCAGCAGCTTGTCCGGGTTCTATAATTCACCCCTCCACTTT. This translates into CASSLSGFYNSPLHF.

J is TRBJ1-5 and V is TRBV6-2 or TRBV6-3; TRBD1 might be the D (6 bases). CDR3 length equals 18 residues. V gave up 0 bases and J gave up 1 base, with 16 bases separating them. CDR1 and CDR2 (germline): MNHEY, SVGEGT. CDR3 nucleotide sequence: TGTGCCAGCAGTTACTCGGGGGGCACAGGGACCAGCAATCAGCCCCAGCATTTT. It codes for CASSYSGGTGTSNQPQHF.

This clone was observed once. The chain has TRBV10-1 and TRBJ2-3, with 10 bases fitting TRBD1. Trimming at V came to 6 bases and at J to 5 bases, leaving 8 bases not matched to a gene. Germline CDR1 WNHNN, CDR2 SYGVQD (reference sequence). CDR3 length equals 15 residues. CDR3 DNA: TGCGCCAGCAGCGCAGGGACAGGGGTTTTAGATACGCAGTATTTT. Translated, it gives CASSAGTGVLDTQYF.

This clone has a single count. The chain couples TRBV19 to TRBJ1-5; D not resolved. This CDR3 region has 13 residues. CDR1 is LNHDA, CDR2 SQIVND, per germline (reference sequence). Trimming removed 6 bases from V and 2 bases from J, with 8 bases in between. CDR3 in amino acids: CASRGSGNQPQHF. The CDR3 DNA reads as TGTGCCAGTAGGGGATCTGGCAATCAGCCCCAGCATTTT.

In nucleotides, the CDR3 is TGTGCCAGCAGCGTAGCTGCCACCTCGAACACTGAAGCTTTCTTT. It yields the protein CASSVAATSNTEAFF. The V and J genes are TRBV9 and TRBJ1-1; D is unresolved. The CDR3 consists of 15 residues. V shed 0 bases and J shed 1 base, with 10 bases lying between them. The germline CDR1 and CDR2 sequences are SGDLS and YYNGEE. The variable domain in full, completed from reference TRBV9 and TRBJ1-1, reads DSGVTQTPKHLITATGQRVTLRCSPRSGDLSVYWYQQSLDQGLQFLIQYYNGEERAKGNILERFSAQQFPDLHSELNLSSLELGDSALYFCASSVAATSNTEAFFGQGTRLTVV.

The CDR3 sequence is CAWSTTGTSNSPLHF. CDR3 nucleotide sequence: TGTGCCTGGAGTACCACAGGGACGAGTAATTCACCCCTCCACTTT. The chain has TRBV30 and TRBJ1-6, with TRBD1 as a possible D gene (6 bases). Trimming cost V 2 bases and J 6 bases, with 14 bases left between them. Germline values: CDR1 GTSNPN, CDR2 SVGIG (reference sequence). This CDR3 contains 15 residues.

This chain joins TRBV18 and TRBJ1-1; unclear D gene. The CDR3 runs to 13 residues. The germline V and J ends were trimmed by 9 bases and 3 bases, with 14 bases remaining between them. CDR1 and CDR2 from the germline V gene are KGHSH and LQKENI. CDR3 residues: CASSRGGDTEAFF. The CDR3 nucleotides are TGTGCCAGTTCAAGAGGAGGAGACACTGAAGCTTTCTTT.

The genes are TRBV30 and TRBJ1-2, with D possibly TRBD1 on 6 matching bases. This CDR3 spans 12 amino acids. Germline CDR1 GTSNPN, CDR2 SVGIG (reference sequence). V was shortened by 0 bases and J by 8 bases, with 10 bases between the two germline ends. The CDR3 loop reads CAWSVGGQGYTF. The CDR3, as DNA: TGTGCCTGGAGTGTGGGGGGGCAAGGCTACACCTTC.

The chain recombines TRBV6-5 with TRBJ2-5; a possible D gene is TRBD1 (6 bases). CDR1 MNHEY and CDR2 SVGAGI come from the germline V gene. The CDR3 totals 15 residues. The germline V and J ends were trimmed by 4 bases and 3 bases, with 15 bases remaining between them. CDR3 region: CASSSPRGSEETQYF. Here the CDR3 DNA reads TGTGCCAGCAGTTCCCCCAGGGGATCGGAAGAGACCCAGTACTTC.

The CDR3 reads CASSPGPGELFF. The CDR3 DNA follows: TGTGCCAGCAGCCCCGGGCCCGGGGAGCTGTTTTTT. V usage is TRBV7-2 and J usage is TRBJ2-2, with no clear D. The CDR3 has 12 residues. Per the germline V gene, CDR1 is SGHTA and CDR2 is FQGNSA. Trimming shortened V by 5 bases and J by 6 bases, and 7 bases separated the two germline ends.

This sequence joins TRBV5-5 and TRBJ2-7; the D gene is possibly TRBD2 (5 bases). Per the germline V gene, CDR1 is SGHKS and CDR2 is YYEKEE (reference sequence). The CDR3 is 18 amino acids. V shed 0 bases and J shed 2 bases, with 21 bases lying between them. CDR3 amino acids: CASSLAMGALKEPYEQYV. As DNA, the CDR3 is TGTGCCAGCAGCTTGGCCATGGGAGCCCTCAAGGAACCCTACGAGCAGTACGTC.

The V call is TRBV9, the J call TRBJ2-3, with 14 positions matching TRBD2. Germline CDR1 reads SGDLS; CDR2 reads YYNGEE. The CDR3 is 20 amino acids. V lost 3 bases, J lost 1 base, and 13 bases stayed unmatched. CDR3 in amino acids: CASSGTPGLAGVTGTDTQYF. CDR3 nucleotide sequence: TGTGCCAGCAGCGGGACACCGGGACTAGCGGGAGTAACCGGCACAGATACGCAGTATTTT.